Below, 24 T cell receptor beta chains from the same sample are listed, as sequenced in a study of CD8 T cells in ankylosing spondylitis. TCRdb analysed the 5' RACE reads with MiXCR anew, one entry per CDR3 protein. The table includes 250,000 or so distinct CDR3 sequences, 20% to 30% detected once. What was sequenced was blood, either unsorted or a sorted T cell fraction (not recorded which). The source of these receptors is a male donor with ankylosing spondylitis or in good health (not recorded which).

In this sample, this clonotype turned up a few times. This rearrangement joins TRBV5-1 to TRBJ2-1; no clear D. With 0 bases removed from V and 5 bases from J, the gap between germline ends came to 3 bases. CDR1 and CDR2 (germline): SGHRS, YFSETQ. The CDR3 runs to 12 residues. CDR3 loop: CASSLVNNEQFF. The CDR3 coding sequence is TGCGCCAGCAGCTTGGTCAACAATGAGCAGTTCTTC. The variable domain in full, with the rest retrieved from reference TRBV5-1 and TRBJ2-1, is KAGVTQTPRYLIKTRGQQVTLSCSPISGHRSVSWYQQTPGQGLQFLFEYFSETQRNKGNFPGRFSGRQFSNSRSEMNVSTLELGDSALYLCASSLVNNEQFFGPGTRLTVL.

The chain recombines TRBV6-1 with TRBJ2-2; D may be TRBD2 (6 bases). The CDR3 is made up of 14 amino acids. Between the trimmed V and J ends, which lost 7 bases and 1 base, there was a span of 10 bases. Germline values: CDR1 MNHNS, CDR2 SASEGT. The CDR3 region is CASTTGGNTGELFF. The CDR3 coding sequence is TGTGCCAGCACCACCGGGGGGAACACCGGGGAGCTGTTTTTT.

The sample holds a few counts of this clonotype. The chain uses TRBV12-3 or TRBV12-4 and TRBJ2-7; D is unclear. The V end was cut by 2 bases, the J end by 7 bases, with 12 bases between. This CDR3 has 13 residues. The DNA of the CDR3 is TGTGCCAGCAGTTTATCCAGCTTGGGGGAGCAGTACTTC. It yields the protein CASSLSSLGEQYF.

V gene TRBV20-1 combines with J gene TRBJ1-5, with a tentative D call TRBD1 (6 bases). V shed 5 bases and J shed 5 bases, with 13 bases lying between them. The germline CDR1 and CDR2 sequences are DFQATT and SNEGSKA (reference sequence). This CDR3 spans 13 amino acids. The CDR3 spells CSASYRVDQPQHF. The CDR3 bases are TGCAGTGCTTCCTACAGGGTGGATCAGCCCCAGCATTTT.

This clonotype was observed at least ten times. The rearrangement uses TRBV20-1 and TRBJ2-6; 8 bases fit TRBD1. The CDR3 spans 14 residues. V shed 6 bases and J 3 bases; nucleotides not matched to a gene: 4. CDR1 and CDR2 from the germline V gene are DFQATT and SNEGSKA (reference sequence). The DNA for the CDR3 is TGCAGTGCCAGCAGGGGGCATGGGGCCAACGTCCTGACTTTC. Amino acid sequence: CSASRGHGANVLTF.

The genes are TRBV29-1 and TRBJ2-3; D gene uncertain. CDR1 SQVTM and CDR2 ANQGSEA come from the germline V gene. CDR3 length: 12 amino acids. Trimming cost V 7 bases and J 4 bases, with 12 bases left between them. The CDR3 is CSAGFGPDTQYF. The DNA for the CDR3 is TGCAGCGCCGGGTTTGGGCCAGATACGCAGTATTTT.

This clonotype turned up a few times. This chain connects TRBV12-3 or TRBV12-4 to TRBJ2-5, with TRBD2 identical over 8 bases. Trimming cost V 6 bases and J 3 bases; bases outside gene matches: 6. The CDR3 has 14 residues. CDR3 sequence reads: CASSYTSGKETQYF. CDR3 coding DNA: TGTGCCAGCAGCTACACTAGCGGCAAAGAGACCCAGTACTTC.

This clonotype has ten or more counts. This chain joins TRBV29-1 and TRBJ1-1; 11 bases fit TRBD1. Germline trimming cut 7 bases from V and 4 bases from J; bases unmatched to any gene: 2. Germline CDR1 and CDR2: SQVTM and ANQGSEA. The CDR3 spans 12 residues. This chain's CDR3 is CSAGQGATEAFF. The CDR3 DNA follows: TGCAGCGCCGGACAGGGGGCCACTGAAGCTTTCTTT.

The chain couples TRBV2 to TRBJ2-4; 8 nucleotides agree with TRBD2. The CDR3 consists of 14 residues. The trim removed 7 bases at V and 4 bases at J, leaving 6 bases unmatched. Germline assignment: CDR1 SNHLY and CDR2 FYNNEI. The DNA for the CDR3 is TGTGCCAGCAACCCGGGCGGGGGGAAAAACATTCAGTACTTC. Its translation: CASNPGGGKNIQYF.

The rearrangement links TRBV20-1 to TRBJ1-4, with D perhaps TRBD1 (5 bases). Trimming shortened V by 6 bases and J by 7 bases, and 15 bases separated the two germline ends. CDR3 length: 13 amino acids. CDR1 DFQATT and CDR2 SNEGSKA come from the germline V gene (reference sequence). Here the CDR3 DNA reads TGCAGTGCGCTTAGGACGGGGCCTGAAAAACTGTTTTTT. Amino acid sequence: CSALRTGPEKLFF.

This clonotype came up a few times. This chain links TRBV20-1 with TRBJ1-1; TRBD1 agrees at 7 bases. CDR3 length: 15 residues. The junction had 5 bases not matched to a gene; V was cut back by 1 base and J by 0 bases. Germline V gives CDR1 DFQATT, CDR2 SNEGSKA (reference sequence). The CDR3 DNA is TGCAGTGCTAGAGTGGACAGGCCCCTGAACACTGAAGCTTTCTTT. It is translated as CSARVDRPLNTEAFF.

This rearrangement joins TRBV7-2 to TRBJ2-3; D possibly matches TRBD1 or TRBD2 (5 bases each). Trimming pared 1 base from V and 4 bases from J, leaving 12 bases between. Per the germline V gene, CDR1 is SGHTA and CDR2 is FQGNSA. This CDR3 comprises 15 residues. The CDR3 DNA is TGTGCCAGCAGCTTAGGCATTGTGGGGGCAGATACGCAGTATTTT. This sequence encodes CASSLGIVGADTQYF.

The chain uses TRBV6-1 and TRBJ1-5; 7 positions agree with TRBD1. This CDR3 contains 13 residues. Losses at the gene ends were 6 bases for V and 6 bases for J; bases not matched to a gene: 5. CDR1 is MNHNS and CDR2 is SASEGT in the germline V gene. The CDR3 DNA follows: TGTGCCAGCAGCAGACAGGGCCTTCAGCCCCAGCATTTT. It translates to CASSRQGLQPQHF.

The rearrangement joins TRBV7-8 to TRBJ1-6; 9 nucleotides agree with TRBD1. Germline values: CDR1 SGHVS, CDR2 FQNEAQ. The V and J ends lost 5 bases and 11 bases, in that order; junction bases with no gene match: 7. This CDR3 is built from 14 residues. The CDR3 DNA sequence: TGTGCCAGCAGCCCCGAGACAGGGGGAACACCCCTCCACTTT. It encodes CASSPETGGTPLHF.

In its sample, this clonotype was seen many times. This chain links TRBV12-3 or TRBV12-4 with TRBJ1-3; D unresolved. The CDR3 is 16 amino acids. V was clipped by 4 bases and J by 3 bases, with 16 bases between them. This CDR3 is CASSYDPYQGGNTIYF. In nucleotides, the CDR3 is TGTGCCAGCAGTTACGACCCCTACCAAGGTGGAAACACCATATATTTT.

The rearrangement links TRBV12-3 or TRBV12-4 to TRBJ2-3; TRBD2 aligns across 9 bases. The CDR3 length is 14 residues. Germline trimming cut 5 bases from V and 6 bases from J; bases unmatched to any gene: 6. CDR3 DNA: TGTGCCAGCAGTCCTAGCGGGGTAGGGGATACGCAGTATTTT. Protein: CASSPSGVGDTQYF.

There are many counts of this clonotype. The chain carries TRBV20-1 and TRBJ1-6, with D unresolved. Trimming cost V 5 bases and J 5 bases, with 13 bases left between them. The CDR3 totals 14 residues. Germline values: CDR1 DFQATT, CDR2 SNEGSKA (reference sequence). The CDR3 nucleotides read TGCAGTGCTCCTGAACAGAAGAATAATTCACCCCTCCACTTT. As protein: CSAPEQKNNSPLHF.

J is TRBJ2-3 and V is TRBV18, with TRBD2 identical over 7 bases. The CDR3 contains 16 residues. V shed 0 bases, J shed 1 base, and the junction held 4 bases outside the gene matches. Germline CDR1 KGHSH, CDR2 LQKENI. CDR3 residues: CASSPPNRGGTDTQYF. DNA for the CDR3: TGTGCCAGCTCACCACCTAATCGGGGGGGCACAGATACGCAGTATTTT.

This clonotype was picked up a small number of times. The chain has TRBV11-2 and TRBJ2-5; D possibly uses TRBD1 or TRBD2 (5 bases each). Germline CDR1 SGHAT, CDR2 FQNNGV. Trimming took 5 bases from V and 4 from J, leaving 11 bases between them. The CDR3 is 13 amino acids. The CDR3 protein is CASSPGTIETQYF. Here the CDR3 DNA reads TGTGCCAGCAGCCCTGGGACCATAGAGACCCAGTACTTC.

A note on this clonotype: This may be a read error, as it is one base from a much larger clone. CDR3 region: CSASPSEGVLDTQYF. The CDR3 bases are TGCAGTGCTAGCCCTAGCGAGGGGGTGTTAGATACGCAGTATTTT. The rearrangement joins TRBV20-1 to TRBJ2-3; the D call may be TRBD1 or TRBD2 (6 bases each). The CDR3 is 15 amino acids. The germline V gene has CDR1 DFQATT and CDR2 SNEGSKA (reference sequence). Trimming left V 3 bases short and J 5 bases short, with 18 bases between.

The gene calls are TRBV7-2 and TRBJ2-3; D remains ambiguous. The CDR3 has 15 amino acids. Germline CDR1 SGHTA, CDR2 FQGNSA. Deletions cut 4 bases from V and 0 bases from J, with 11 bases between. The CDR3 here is CASSWRSASTDTQYF. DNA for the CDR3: TGTGCCAGCAGCTGGCGGAGCGCCAGCACAGATACGCAGTATTTT.

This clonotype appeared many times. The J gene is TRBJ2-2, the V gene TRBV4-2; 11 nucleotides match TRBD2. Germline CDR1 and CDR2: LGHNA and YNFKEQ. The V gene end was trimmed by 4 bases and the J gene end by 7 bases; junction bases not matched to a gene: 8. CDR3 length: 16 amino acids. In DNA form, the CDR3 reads TGTGCCAGCAGCCCAATAGCGGGGGGGCCGGTCGGGGAGCTGTTTTTT. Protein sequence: CASSPIAGGPVGELFF.

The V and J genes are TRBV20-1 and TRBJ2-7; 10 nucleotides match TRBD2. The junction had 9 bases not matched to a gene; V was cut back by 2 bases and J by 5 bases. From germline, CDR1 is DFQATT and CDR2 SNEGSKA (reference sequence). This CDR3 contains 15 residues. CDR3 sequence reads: CSARKVAGGGHEQYF. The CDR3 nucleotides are TGCAGTGCTAGAAAAGTAGCGGGGGGTGGCCACGAGCAGTACTTC.

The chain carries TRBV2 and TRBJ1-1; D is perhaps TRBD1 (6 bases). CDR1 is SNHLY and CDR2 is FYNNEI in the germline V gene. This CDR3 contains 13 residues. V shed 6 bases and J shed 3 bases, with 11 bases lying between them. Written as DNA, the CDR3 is TGTGCCAGCAGGACAGGTCGGGACACTGAAGCTTTCTTT. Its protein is CASRTGRDTEAFF.